This TCR beta chain was retrieved from a study of tumor-infiltrating lymphocytes in localized non-small cell lung cancer. The wider study: Patients included smokers and never-smokers with various histologies, some sampled after neoadjuvant chemotherapy. From each patient, both tumor and uninvolved lung, non-adjacent to tumor, were sampled.

Concerning this clone itself: Its antigen is not known.

Germline CDR1 reads MNHNS; CDR2 reads SASEGT. Trimming cost V 4 bases and J 4 bases; bases outside gene matches: 6. This CDR3 has 15 residues. Libraries were prepared by immunoSEQ multiplex PCR; TCRdb keeps only in-frame clonotypes and omits some of them. The sample lists over 6,500 clones; 70% to 80% were seen once. Study outcomes and limitations: Tumors had more T cell infiltration than uninvolved lung, per TCRbeta sequencing and CD3 counts. Only some patients had TCR sequencing, depending on available tissue.

The sequence was obtained from a human donor with non-small cell lung cancer. Sequencing input: uninvolved lung tissue not adjacent to the tumor. V is TRBV6-1 and J is TRBJ2-3; 9 bases line up with TRBD2. The CDR3 bases are TGTGCCAGCAGTGTTAGCGGGAGTGGCGCAGATACGCAGTATTTT. It specifies CASSVSGSGADTQYF.